The TCR beta chain under discussion was sequenced for a study of chemoradiotherapy in HPV16-positive cancers. Study overall: Candidate HPV-specific clones and shared TCR motifs came from two HPV16-positive patients.

Only in-frame clones appear in the TCRdb table, and some are missing; sequencing was by immunoSEQ multiplex PCR. Of roughly 39,000 clones listed, more than 65% are singletons. Study findings and constraints: Better recurrence-free survival went with HPV-responsive T-cell expansion in HPV16-positive patients. During treatment, candidate HPV-specific clones and E7-related motifs expanded in tumor.

Per the germline V gene, CDR1 is SGHVS and CDR2 is FNYEAQ. The CDR3 consists of 13 residues. V lost 5 bases, J lost 1 base, and 8 bases lay in between. About this clone itself: What it binds is not known.

The chain has TRBV7-6 and TRBJ1-2; D is ambiguous. Sequencing used blood, obtained from a patient who underwent chemoradiotherapy. This TCR was recovered from a human donor with HPV-associated anogenital cancer. CDR3 in DNA: TGTGCCAGCAGCCCACAGAGTAACTATGGCTACACCTTC. Translated: CASSPQSNYGYTF.